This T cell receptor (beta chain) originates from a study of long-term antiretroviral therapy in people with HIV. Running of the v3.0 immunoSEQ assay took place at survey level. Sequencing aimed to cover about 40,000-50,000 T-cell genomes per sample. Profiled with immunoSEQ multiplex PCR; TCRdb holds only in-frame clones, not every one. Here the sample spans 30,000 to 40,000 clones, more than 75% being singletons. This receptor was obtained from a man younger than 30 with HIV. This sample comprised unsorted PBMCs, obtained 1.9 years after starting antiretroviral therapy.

CDR3 DNA sequence: TGTGCCAGCAGCTCCCAGGTTCTGAACACTGAAGCTTTCTTT. This translates into CASSSQVLNTEAFF. The chain carries TRBV5-5 and TRBJ1-1; D not resolved. The germline CDR1 and CDR2 sequences are SGHKS and YYEKEE (reference sequence). Trimming stripped 3 bases from V and 0 bases from J, with 9 bases between. The CDR3 extends over 14 amino acids.